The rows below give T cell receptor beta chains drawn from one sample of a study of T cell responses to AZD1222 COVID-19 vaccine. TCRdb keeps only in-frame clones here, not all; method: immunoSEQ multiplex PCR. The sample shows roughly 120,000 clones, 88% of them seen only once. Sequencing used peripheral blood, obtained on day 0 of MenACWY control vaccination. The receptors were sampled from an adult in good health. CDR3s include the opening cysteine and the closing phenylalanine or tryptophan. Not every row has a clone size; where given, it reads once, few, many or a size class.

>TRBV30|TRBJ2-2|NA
CAWSSGGGGELFF
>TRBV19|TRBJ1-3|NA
CASSPFTEAGNTIYF
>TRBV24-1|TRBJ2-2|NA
CATSDLRSSGRTGELFF
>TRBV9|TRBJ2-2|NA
CASSVDSGPSGELFF
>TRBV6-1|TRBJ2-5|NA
CASSEDRLAETQYF
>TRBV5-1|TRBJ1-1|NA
CASSELNRGNEAFF
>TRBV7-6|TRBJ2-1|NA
CASSLGAGVYGNEQFF
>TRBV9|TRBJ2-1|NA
CASSDRDRGLYNEQFF
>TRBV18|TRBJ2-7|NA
CASSPLAAQDEQYF
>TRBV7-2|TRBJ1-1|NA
CASSERINTEAFF
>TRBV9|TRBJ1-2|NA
CASSVEVLLRPYGYTF
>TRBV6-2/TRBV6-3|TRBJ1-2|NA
CASSPRQTLTNYGYTF
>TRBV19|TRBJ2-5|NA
CASSMYQGKETQYF
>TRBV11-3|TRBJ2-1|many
CASSFTGVDEQFF
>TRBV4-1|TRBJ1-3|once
CASSQPTQGSGNTIYF
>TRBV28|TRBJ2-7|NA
CASSRRDRITYEQYF
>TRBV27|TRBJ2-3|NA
CASSSPIGSADTQYF
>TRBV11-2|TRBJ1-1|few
CASSLGAGGHTEAFF
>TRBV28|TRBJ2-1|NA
CASSLFTGGNEQFF
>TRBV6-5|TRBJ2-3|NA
CASSRTLNTDTQYF
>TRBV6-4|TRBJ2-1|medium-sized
CASSDLQGDYNEQFF
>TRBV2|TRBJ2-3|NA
CASSATREGTQYF
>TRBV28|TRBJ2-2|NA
CASSFSGGRTGELFF
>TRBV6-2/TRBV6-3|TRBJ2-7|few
CASSPKESHEQYF
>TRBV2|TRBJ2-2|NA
CASSDPLAGMNTGELFF
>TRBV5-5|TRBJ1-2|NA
CASSLGTGELGYTF
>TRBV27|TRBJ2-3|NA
CASSPHDREFSPDTQYF
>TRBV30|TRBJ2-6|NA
CAWSVRGAGANVLTF
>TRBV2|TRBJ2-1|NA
CASSEARRGHEQFF
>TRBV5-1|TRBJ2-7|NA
CASSFGGSHEQYF
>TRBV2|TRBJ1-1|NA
CASSLLGGPTEAFF
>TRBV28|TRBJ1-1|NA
CASSPDGPPAFF
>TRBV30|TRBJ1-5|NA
CAWSRDLGQPQHF
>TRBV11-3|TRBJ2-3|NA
CASSLYYTDTQYF
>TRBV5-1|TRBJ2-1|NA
CASSLAGGNYEQFF
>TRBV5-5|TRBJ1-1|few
CASSFGGEAFF
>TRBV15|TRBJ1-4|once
CATSRRDRVNEKLFF
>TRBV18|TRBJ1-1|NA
CASSPPGGRMNTEAFF
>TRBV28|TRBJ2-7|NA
CASSSGSYEQYF
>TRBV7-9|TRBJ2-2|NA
CASSQRLAGWTGELFF
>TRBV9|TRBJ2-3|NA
CASSVRTAWADTQYF
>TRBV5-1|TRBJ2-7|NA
CASSLRGQNYEQYF
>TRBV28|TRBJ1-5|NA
CASSTRVGNQPQHF
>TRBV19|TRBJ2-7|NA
CASSMGSSYEQYF
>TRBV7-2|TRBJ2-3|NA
CASSVSLPDTQYF
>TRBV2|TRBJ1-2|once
CARDSTGSANYGYTF
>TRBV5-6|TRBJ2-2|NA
CASSFRLELFF
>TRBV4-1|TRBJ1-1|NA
CASSQGSRGMNTEAFF
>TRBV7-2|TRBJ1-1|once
CASRPRVNYMNTEAFF
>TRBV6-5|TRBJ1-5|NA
CASRHHRGDQPQHF
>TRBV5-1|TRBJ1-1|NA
CASSLVGGLTEAFF
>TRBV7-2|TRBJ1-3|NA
CASSPTGLRNTIYF